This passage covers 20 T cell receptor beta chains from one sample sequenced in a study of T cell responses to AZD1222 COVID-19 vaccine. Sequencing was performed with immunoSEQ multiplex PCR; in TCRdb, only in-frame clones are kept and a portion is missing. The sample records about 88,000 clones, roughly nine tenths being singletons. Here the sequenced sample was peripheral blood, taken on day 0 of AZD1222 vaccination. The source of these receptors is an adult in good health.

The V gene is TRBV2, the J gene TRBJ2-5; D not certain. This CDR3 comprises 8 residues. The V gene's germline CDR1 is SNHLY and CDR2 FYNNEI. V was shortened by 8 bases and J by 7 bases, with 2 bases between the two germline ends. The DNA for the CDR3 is TGTGCCAGCGGGACCCAGTACTTC. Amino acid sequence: CASGTQYF.

CDR3 sequence (DNA): TGCGCCAGCAGTGAGTCAGGCCGGGGGTTAGCTTTCTTT. It codes for CASSESGRGLAFF. V is TRBV10-1 and J is TRBJ1-1, with a weak D call TRBD1 (5 bases). CDR1 is WNHNN and CDR2 is SYGVQD in the germline V gene (reference sequence). The V and J ends lost 0 bases and 10 bases respectively, with 12 bases between them. The CDR3 sequence is 13 residues long.

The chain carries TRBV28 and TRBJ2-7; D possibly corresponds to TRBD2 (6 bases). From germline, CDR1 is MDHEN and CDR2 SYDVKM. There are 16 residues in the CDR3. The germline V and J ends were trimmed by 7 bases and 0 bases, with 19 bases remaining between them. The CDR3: CASTLEGIGNSYEQYF. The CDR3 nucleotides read TGTGCCAGCACCCTGGAGGGGATCGGCAACTCCTACGAGCAGTACTTC. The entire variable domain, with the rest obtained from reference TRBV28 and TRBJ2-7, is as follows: DVKVTQSSRYLVKRTGEKVFLECVQDMDHENMFWYRQDPGLGLRLIYFSYDVKMKEKGDIPEGYSVSREKKERFSLILESASTNQTSMYLCASTLEGIGNSYEQYFGPGTRLTVT.

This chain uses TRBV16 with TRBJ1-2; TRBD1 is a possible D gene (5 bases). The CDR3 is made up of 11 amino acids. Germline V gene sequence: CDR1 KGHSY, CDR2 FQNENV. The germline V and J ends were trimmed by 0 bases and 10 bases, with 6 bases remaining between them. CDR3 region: CASSQSGDYTF. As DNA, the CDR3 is TGTGCCAGCAGCCAATCGGGGGACTACACCTTC.

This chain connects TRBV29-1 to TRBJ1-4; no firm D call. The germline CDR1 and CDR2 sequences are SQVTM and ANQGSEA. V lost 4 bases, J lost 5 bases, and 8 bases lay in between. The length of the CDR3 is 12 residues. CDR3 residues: CSVGWSNEKLFF. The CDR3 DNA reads TGCAGCGTTGGCTGGTCCAATGAAAAACTGTTTTTT.

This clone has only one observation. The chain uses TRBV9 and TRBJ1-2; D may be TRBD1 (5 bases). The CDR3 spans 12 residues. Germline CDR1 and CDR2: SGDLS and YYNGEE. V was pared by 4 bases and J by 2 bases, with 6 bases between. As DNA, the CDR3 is TGTGCCAGCAGCCCAGGGAACTATGGCTACACCTTC. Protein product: CASSPGNYGYTF.

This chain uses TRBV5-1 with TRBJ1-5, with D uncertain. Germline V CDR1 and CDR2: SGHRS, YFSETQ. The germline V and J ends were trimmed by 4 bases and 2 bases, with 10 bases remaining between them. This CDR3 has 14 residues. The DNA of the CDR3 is TGCGCCAGCAGCACCGGGGTCGGCAATCAGCCCCAGCATTTT. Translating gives CASSTGVGNQPQHF.

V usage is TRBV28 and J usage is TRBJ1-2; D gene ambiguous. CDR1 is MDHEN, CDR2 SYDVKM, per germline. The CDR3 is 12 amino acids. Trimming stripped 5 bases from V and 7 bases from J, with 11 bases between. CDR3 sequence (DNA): TGTGCCAGCAGTACTTTACCTCGTGGCTACACCTTC. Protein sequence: CASSTLPRGYTF.

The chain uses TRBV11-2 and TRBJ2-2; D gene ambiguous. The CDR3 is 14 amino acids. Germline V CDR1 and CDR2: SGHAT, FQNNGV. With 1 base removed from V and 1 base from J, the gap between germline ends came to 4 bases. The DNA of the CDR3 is TGTGCCAGCAGCTTAGGACAGAACACCGGGGAGCTGTTTTTT. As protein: CASSLGQNTGELFF.

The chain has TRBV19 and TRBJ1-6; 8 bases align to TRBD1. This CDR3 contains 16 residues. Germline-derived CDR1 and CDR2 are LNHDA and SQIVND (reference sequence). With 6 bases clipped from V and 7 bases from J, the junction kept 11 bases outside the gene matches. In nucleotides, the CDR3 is TGTGCCAGTAGCACGACGACGGACAGGGTAAATTCACCCCTCCACTTT. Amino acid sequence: CASSTTTDRVNSPLHF. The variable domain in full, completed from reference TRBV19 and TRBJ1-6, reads DGGITQSPKYLFRKEGQNVTLSCEQNLNHDAMYWYRQDPGQGLRLIYYSQIVNDFQKGDIAEGYSVSREKKESFPLTVTSAQKNPTAFYLCASSTTTDRVNSPLHFGNGTRLTVT.

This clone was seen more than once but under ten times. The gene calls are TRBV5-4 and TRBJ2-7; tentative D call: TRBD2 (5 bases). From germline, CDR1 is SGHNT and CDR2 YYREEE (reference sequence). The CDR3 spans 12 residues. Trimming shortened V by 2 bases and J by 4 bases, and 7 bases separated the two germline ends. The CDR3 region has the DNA TGTGCCAGCAGCTTCGGACTTTACGAGCAGTACTTC. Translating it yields CASSFGLYEQYF.

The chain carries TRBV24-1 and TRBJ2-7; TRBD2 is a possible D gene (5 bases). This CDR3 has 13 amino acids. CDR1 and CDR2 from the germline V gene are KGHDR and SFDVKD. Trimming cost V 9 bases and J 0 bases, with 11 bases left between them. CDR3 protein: CATHDGISYEQYF. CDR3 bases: TGTGCCACCCATGACGGGATCTCCTACGAGCAGTACTTC.

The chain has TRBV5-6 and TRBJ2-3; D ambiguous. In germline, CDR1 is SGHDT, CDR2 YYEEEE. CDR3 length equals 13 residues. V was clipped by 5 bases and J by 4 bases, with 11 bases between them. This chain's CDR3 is CASRYRRADTQYF. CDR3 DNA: TGTGCCAGCAGGTATCGCCGGGCAGATACGCAGTATTTT.

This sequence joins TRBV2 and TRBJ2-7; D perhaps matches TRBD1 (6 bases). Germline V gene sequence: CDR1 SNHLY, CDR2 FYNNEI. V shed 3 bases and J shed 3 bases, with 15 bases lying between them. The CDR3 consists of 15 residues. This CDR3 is CASSDLVQQGYEQYF. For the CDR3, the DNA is TGTGCCAGCAGTGATCTTGTACAACAGGGCTACGAGCAGTACTTC.

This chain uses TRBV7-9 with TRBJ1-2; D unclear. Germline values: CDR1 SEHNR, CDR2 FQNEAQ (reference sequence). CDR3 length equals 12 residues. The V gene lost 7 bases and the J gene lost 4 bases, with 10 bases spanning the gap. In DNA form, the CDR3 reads TGTGCCAGCACCGCCCCCATCTATGGCTACACCTTC. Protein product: CASTAPIYGYTF.

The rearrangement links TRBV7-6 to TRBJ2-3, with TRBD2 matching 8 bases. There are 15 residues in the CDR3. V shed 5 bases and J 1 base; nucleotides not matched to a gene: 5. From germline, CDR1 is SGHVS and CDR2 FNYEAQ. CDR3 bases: TGTGCCAGCAGCCCCCCGACTAGCGGCACAGATACGCAGTATTTT. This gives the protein CASSPPTSGTDTQYF.

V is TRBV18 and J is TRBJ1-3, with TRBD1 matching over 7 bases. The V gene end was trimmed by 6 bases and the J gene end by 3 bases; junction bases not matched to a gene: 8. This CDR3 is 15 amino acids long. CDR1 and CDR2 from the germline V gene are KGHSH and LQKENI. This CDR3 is CASSPGQEHGNTIYF. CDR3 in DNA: TGTGCCAGCTCCCCTGGACAGGAGCATGGAAACACCATATATTTT. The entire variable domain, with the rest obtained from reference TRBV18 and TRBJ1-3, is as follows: NAGVMQNPRHLVRRRGQEARLRCSPMKGHSHVYWYRQLPEEGLKFMVYLQKENIIDESGMPKERFSAEFPKEGPSILRIQQVVRGDSAAYFCASSPGQEHGNTIYFGEGSWLTVV.

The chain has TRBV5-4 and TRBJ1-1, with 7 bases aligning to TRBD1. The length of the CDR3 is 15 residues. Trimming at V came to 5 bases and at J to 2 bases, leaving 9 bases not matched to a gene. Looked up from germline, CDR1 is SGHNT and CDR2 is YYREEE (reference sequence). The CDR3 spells CASRTGSWGNTEAFF. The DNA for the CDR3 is TGTGCCAGCAGGACAGGGTCTTGGGGTAACACTGAAGCTTTCTTT.

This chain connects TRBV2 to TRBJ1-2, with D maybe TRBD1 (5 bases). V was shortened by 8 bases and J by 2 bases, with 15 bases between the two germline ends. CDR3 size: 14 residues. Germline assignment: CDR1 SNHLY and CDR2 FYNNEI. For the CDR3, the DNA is TGTGCCAGCGATAGGCGGGGCCTGAACTATGGCTACACCTTC. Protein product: CASDRRGLNYGYTF.

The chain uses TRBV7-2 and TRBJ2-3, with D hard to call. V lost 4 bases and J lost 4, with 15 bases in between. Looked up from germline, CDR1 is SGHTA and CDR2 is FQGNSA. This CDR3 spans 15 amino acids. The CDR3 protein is CASSSLGWVSDTQYF. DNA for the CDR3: TGTGCCAGCAGCTCTTTGGGTTGGGTTTCAGATACGCAGTATTTT.